The 32 T cell receptor beta chains listed next were all sequenced from one sample in a study of CD8+ T cells in alopecia areata. Sample treatment: oral pan-JAK inhibitor, 5-10 mg twice daily. Sequencing templates came from extracted RNA that was reverse transcribed into cDNA. Using immunoSEQ multiplex PCR, the repertoire was profiled, and TCRdb retains in-frame clones only, with some absent. The sample has around 190,000 clones, around three fifths seen once; the top ten hold roughly 4.2%. The sample was CD4+ T cells sorted from blood, taken at week 4, from a patient treated with tofacitinib. The receptor source for this set is a human donor with alopecia areata.

This clone was seen a handful of times. The chain couples TRBV5-1 to TRBJ2-7; 7 bases are a match to TRBD2. The V gene's germline CDR1 is SGHRS and CDR2 YFSETQ. The ends lost 0 bases at V and 2 bases at J; junction bases unmatched: 5. The CDR3 length is 15 residues. CDR3 DNA sequence: TGCGCCAGCAGCTTGGCGGGACTACAAGCCTACGAGCAGTACTTC. Protein: CASSLAGLQAYEQYF.

The rearrangement uses TRBV4-2 and TRBJ2-7, with TRBD1 matching over 7 bases. The V and J ends lost 1 base and 0 bases, in that order; junction bases with no gene match: 9. The CDR3 loop spans 17 amino acids. CDR1 is LGHNA and CDR2 is YNFKEQ in the germline V gene. This chain's CDR3 is CASSQGLTGTVSYEQYF. In DNA, the CDR3 is TGTGCCAGCAGCCAAGGGCTTACCGGGACAGTCTCCTACGAGCAGTACTTC.

This clone was seen a few times. The gene calls are TRBV11-1 and TRBJ2-1; the match to TRBD2 covers 15 bases. CDR3 length: 18 amino acids. V lost 5 bases and J lost 3; bases outside the gene matches: 8. The germline V gene encodes CDR1 SGHAT and CDR2 FQDESV (reference sequence). The CDR3 region has the DNA TGTGCCAGCAGCCCTTTGGGACTAGCGGGGGGCCTCTACAATGAGCAGTTCTTC. Translation gives CASSPLGLAGGLYNEQFF.

The V call is TRBV5-1, the J call TRBJ1-1; weak D call: TRBD1 (6 bases). Germline CDR1 is SGHRS and CDR2 is YFSETQ. The V end lost 3 bases, the J end lost 2 bases, and 8 bases lay between the germline ends. The CDR3 spans 13 residues. The CDR3 DNA reads TGCGCCAGCAGCTCCAGGGGAAACACTGAAGCTTTCTTT. Protein: CASSSRGNTEAFF.

V gene TRBV2 combines with J gene TRBJ2-1; 14 bases line up with TRBD2. There are 15 residues in the CDR3. V lost 5 bases to trimming and J lost 10 bases; unmatched junction nucleotides: 7. Per the germline V gene, CDR1 is SNHLY and CDR2 is FYNNEI. CDR3 in amino acids: CASSYQGLAGAEQFF. CDR3 coding DNA: TGTGCCAGCAGTTACCAGGGACTAGCGGGGGCCGAGCAGTTCTTC.

The chain combines TRBV11-2 with TRBJ2-6, with D uncertain. The V gene lost 5 bases and the J gene lost 1 base, with 6 bases spanning the gap. Germline values: CDR1 SGHAT, CDR2 FQNNGV. This CDR3 spans 14 amino acids. The CDR3 DNA reads as TGTGCCAGCAGCCCGCGGTCTGGGGCCAACGTCCTGACTTTC. Translated: CASSPRSGANVLTF.

A note on this clone: Other DNA sequences from this sample encode an identical CDR3 as well. The V gene is TRBV29-1, the J gene TRBJ2-2; 9 bases are shared with TRBD1. The CDR3 totals 14 residues. Germline V gives CDR1 SQVTM, CDR2 ANQGSEA. V gave up 4 bases and J gave up 0 bases; unmatched junction bases: 0. CDR3 amino acids: CSVGQGANTGELFF. The CDR3 DNA reads as TGCAGCGTTGGACAGGGGGCGAACACCGGGGAGCTGTTTTTT.

The chain employs TRBV20-1 and TRBJ2-5, with D possibly being TRBD1 or TRBD2 (5 bases each). The V end was cut by 5 bases, the J end by 6 bases, with 10 bases between. This CDR3 is built from 11 residues. CDR1 and CDR2 from the germline V gene are DFQATT and SNEGSKA (reference sequence). Written as DNA, the CDR3 is TGCAGTGCTGGGGGTGACCAGACCCAGTACTTC. This translates into CSAGGDQTQYF.

The chain combines TRBV2 with TRBJ1-5; 8 positions agree with TRBD1. J lost 0 bases, V lost 2 bases, and 3 bases had no gene match. Germline-derived CDR1 and CDR2 are SNHLY and FYNNEI. The CDR3 is 16 residues long. The CDR3 nucleotides are TGTGCCAGCAGTGAAAGGGACAGGATTAGCAATCAGCCCCAGCATTTT. Amino acid sequence: CASSERDRISNQPQHF.

The sample holds a few counts of this clone. The rearrangement joins TRBV29-1 to TRBJ2-2; TRBD2 matches at 11 bases. Germline CDR1 SQVTM, CDR2 ANQGSEA. CDR3 length: 14 amino acids. J lost 4 bases, V lost 7 bases, and 5 bases had no gene match. CDR3 residues: CSAASGGSTGELFF. The DNA for the CDR3 is TGCAGCGCTGCTAGCGGGGGGAGCACCGGGGAGCTGTTTTTT.

The gene calls are TRBV9 and TRBJ2-7; weak D call: TRBD2 (5 bases). The CDR3 is 15 residues long. V lost 0 bases, J lost 0 bases, and 10 bases lay in between. Germline loops: CDR1 SGDLS, CDR2 YYNGEE. This CDR3 reads CASSVAPGSSYEQYF. DNA of the CDR3: TGTGCCAGCAGCGTAGCTCCGGGGAGCTCCTACGAGCAGTACTTC.

The rearrangement joins TRBV5-1 to TRBJ1-4; 9 nucleotides align to TRBD1. This CDR3 has 16 residues. CDR1 is SGHRS and CDR2 is YFSETQ in the germline V gene. The junction had 5 bases not matched to a gene; V was cut back by 0 bases and J by 5 bases. The CDR3, as DNA: TGCGCCAGCAGCTTGGGACCGACAGGGGGGAATGAAAAACTGTTTTTT. Translation: CASSLGPTGGNEKLFF.

V and J are TRBV18 and TRBJ2-1; D is perhaps TRBD2 (6 bases). V lost 2 bases to trimming and J lost 7 bases, with 12 bases between them. The germline CDR1 and CDR2 sequences are KGHSH and LQKENI. The CDR3 length is 14 residues. The CDR3 sequence is CASSPELAGNEQFF. CDR3 nucleotides: TGTGCCAGCTCACCAGAACTAGCAGGGAATGAGCAGTTCTTC.

The J gene is TRBJ2-1, the V gene TRBV27, with D hard to call. Trimming pared 6 bases from V and 11 bases from J, leaving 5 bases between. This CDR3 comprises 9 residues. Germline V gene lookup returns CDR1 MNHEY and CDR2 SMNVEV (reference sequence). Here the CDR3 DNA reads TGTGCCAGCAGACTGAAGCAGTTCTTC. Translation: CASRLKQFF.

This clone was counted between two and nine times. The chain carries TRBV20-1 and TRBJ1-2; tentatively, D is TRBD1 (6 bases). Germline CDR1 and CDR2: DFQATT and SNEGSKA (reference sequence). Trimming removed 3 bases from V and 6 bases from J, with 8 bases in between. The CDR3 contains 11 residues. In nucleotides, the CDR3 is TGCAGTGCTAGCGCAGGGGATGGCTACACCTTC. It codes for CSASAGDGYTF.

This clone came up a few times. This chain joins TRBV5-1 and TRBJ1-1; the D gene is possibly TRBD1 (5 bases). This CDR3 is built from 16 residues. Germline loops: CDR1 SGHRS, CDR2 YFSETQ. V was shortened by 4 bases and J by 0 bases, with 16 bases between the two germline ends. CDR3 sequence reads: CASSPFTGPLNTEAFF. In nucleotides, the CDR3 is TGCGCCAGCAGCCCCTTCACGGGACCGTTGAACACTGAAGCTTTCTTT.

This clone was observed a handful of times. V usage is TRBV4-3 and J usage is TRBJ2-2; D call uncertain. The CDR3 covers 13 residues. CDR1 LGHNA and CDR2 YSLEER come from the germline V gene. V was clipped by 0 bases and J by 3 bases, with 2 bases between them. CDR3 protein: CASSQDYTGELFF. As DNA, the CDR3 is TGCGCCAGCAGCCAAGATTACACCGGGGAGCTGTTTTTT.

V and J are TRBV5-1 and TRBJ2-7; 9 bases are a match to TRBD1. Germline V gives CDR1 SGHRS, CDR2 YFSETQ. The CDR3 runs 15 residues. Unmatched junction bases numbered 8, after V lost 1 base and J lost 6 bases. The CDR3 here is CASSLLGQGMSEQYF. The CDR3 DNA follows: TGCGCCAGCAGCTTGCTGGGACAGGGAATGAGCGAGCAGTACTTC.

This clone was observed a few times. The chain carries TRBV4-2 and TRBJ1-4; TRBD1 is a possible D gene (5 bases). Germline-derived CDR1 and CDR2 are LGHNA and YNFKEQ. CDR3 length: 14 residues. The V end lost 1 base, the J end lost 5 bases, and 8 bases lay between the germline ends. The CDR3 here is CASSQAKGNEKLFF. CDR3 nucleotide sequence: TGTGCCAGCAGCCAAGCTAAGGGGAATGAAAAACTGTTTTTT.

The chain employs TRBV6-6 and TRBJ2-7; TRBD1 agrees at 7 bases. Germline V gene lookup returns CDR1 MNHNY and CDR2 SVGAGI (reference sequence). This CDR3 comprises 13 residues. Trimming removed 6 bases from V and 6 bases from J; junction bases left unmatched: 8. The CDR3 protein is CASRVPGQSEQYF. In DNA form, the CDR3 reads TGTGCCAGCAGGGTTCCGGGACAGAGCGAGCAGTACTTC.

This sequence joins TRBV27 and TRBJ2-1; 10 bases are a match to TRBD2. From germline, CDR1 is MNHEY and CDR2 SMNVEV (reference sequence). This CDR3 region has 13 residues. J lost 4 bases, V lost 6 bases, and 0 bases had no gene match. The CDR3 reads CASRLAGYNEQFF. CDR3 sequence (DNA): TGTGCCAGCAGACTAGCGGGGTACAATGAGCAGTTCTTC.

This clone was observed many times. The chain has TRBV19 and TRBJ2-2, with 14 bases matching TRBD2. The CDR3 has 15 residues. The junction had 4 bases not matched to a gene; V was cut back by 5 bases and J by 8 bases. Germline-derived CDR1 and CDR2 are LNHDA and SQIVND (reference sequence). The CDR3 loop reads CASSPGTSGRGELFF. The DNA of the CDR3 is TGTGCCAGTAGTCCCGGGACTAGCGGGAGAGGGGAGCTGTTTTTT.

The rearrangement links TRBV18 to TRBJ1-2; 9 bases align to TRBD1. Germline CDR1 and CDR2: KGHSH and LQKENI. The V gene end was trimmed by 1 base and the J gene end by 4 bases; junction bases not matched to a gene: 7. The CDR3 runs 16 residues. CDR3 in amino acids: CASSPLSGTGSYGYTF. CDR3 bases: TGTGCCAGCTCACCACTGTCCGGGACAGGGAGCTATGGCTACACCTTC.

The table lists this clone with a few counts. The V call is TRBV5-6, the J call TRBJ1-1; no reliable D call. This CDR3 is 14 amino acids long. Germline lookup yields CDR1 SGHDT and CDR2 YYEEEE. Trimming left V 4 bases short and J 0 bases short, with 10 bases between. Here the CDR3 reads CASSTEFMNTEAFF. The CDR3 nucleotides are TGTGCCAGCAGCACGGAGTTTATGAACACTGAAGCTTTCTTT.

This chain uses TRBV23-1 with TRBJ1-1; no definite D call. TRBV23-1 is classed as an ORF, of uncertain function. V lost 2 bases and J 7 bases, leaving 14 bases between the germline ends. CDR3 length: 14 residues. The CDR3 region is CASSQVPSGGEAFF. CDR3 bases: TGCGCCAGCAGTCAAGTCCCCAGTGGAGGTGAAGCTTTCTTT.

The J gene is TRBJ1-2, the V gene TRBV4-3; D remains ambiguous. V was trimmed by 0 bases and J by 5 bases, leaving 10 bases between them. Germline CDR1 is LGHNA and CDR2 is YSLEER. The CDR3 has 14 residues. Written as DNA, the CDR3 is TGCGCCAGCAGCCAAGATCTTGGGCTTTATGGCTACACCTTC. Its translation: CASSQDLGLYGYTF.

The chain has TRBV29-1 and TRBJ1-2; a weak D match, TRBD1 (6 bases). V gave up 6 bases and J gave up 2 bases, with 13 bases separating them. The germline CDR1 and CDR2 sequences are SQVTM and ANQGSEA. CDR3 length equals 13 residues. CDR3 DNA sequence: TGCAGCGTAGCGACAGGAGCCAACTATGGCTACACCTTC. Its protein is CSVATGANYGYTF.

V and J are TRBV29-1 and TRBJ2-3, with D uncertain. The CDR3 has 13 residues. Germline CDR1 and CDR2: SQVTM and ANQGSEA. This chain's CDR3 is CTPDTASTDTQYF. CDR3 bases: TGCACCCCCGACACAGCTAGCACAGATACGCAGTATTTT.

The V gene is TRBV6-4, the J gene TRBJ2-3, with TRBD1 as a possible D gene (5 bases). Germline CDR1 and CDR2: MRHNA and SNTAGT. This CDR3 comprises 12 residues. Trimming shortened V by 2 bases and J by 6 bases, and 6 bases separated the two germline ends. CDR3 sequence reads: CASSDRGDTQYF. The CDR3 nucleotides read TGTGCCAGCAGTGACAGGGGTGATACGCAGTATTTT.

The gene calls are TRBV30 and TRBJ2-1; the D is unclear. CDR3 length equals 14 residues. CDR1 GTSNPN and CDR2 SVGIG come from the germline V gene (reference sequence). V was clipped by 4 bases and J by 2 bases, with 12 bases between them. CDR3 region: CAWNPSGAYNEQFF. Written as DNA, the CDR3 is TGTGCCTGGAACCCCAGTGGGGCCTACAATGAGCAGTTCTTC.

This rearrangement joins TRBV29-1 to TRBJ1-1, with a weak D call TRBD1 (6 bases). Germline V gene data show CDR1 as SQVTM and CDR2 as ANQGSEA. The CDR3 is 14 amino acids. V gave up 7 bases and J gave up 1 base, with 16 bases separating them. As DNA, the CDR3 is TGCAGCGCTCCCGGGACGGGACAGAACACTGAAGCTTTCTTT. Translating gives CSAPGTGQNTEAFF.

The J gene is TRBJ1-5, the V gene TRBV2; D is unclear. Germline V lookup: CDR1 SNHLY, CDR2 FYNNEI. Trimming stripped 7 bases from V and 3 bases from J, with 10 bases between. This CDR3 region has 13 residues. Here the CDR3 DNA reads TGTGCCAGCAACAGCGCTTACAATCAGCCCCAGCATTTT. It yields the protein CASNSAYNQPQHF. Full variable domain (rest looked up from reference TRBV2 and TRBJ1-5): EPEVTQTPSHQVTQMGQEVILRCVPISNHLYFYWYRQILGQKVEFLVSFYNNEISEKSEIFDDQFSVERPDGSNFTLKIRSTKLEDSAMYFCASNSAYNQPQHFGDGTRLSIL.